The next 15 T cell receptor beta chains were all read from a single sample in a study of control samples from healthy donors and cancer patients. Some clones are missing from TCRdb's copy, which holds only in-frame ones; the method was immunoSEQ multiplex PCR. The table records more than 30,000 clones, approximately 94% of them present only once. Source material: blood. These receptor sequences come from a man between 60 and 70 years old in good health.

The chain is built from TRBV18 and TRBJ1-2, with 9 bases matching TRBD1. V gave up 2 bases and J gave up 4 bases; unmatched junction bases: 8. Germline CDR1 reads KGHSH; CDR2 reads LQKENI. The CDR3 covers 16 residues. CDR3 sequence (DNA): TGTGCCAGCTCACCAACCCACGGGACAGGGTCCTATGGCTACACCTTC. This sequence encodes CASSPTHGTGSYGYTF.

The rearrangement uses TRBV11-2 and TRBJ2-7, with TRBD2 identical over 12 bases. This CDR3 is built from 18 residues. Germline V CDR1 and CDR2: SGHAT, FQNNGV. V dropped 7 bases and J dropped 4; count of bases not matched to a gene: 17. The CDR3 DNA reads TGTGCCAGCACCTCCGAATCCCCGACTAGCGGGGGTGGGTACGAGCAGTACTTC. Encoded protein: CASTSESPTSGGGYEQYF.

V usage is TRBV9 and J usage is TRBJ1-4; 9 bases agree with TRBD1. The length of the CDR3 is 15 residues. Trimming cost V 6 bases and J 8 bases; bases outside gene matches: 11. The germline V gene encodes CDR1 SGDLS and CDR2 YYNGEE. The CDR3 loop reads CASTPSGQGYEKLFF. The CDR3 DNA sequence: TGTGCCAGCACGCCATCGGGACAGGGTTACGAAAAACTGTTTTTT.

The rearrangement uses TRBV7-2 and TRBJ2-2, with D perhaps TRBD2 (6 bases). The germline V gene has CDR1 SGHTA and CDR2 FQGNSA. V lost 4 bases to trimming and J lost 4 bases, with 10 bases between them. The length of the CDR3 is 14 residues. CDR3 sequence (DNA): TGTGCCAGCAGCTCCGGGACTCTCACCGGGGAGCTGTTTTTT. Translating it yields CASSSGTLTGELFF.

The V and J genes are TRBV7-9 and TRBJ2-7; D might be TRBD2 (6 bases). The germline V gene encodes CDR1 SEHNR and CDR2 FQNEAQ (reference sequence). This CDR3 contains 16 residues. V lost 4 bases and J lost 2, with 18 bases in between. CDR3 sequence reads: CASSSPPGVLTYEQYF. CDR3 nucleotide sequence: TGTGCCAGCAGCTCGCCCCCGGGAGTTTTGACCTACGAGCAGTACTTC. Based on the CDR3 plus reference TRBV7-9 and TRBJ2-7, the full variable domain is DTGVSQNPRHKITKRGQNVTFRCDPISEHNRLYWYRQTLGQGPEFLTYFQNEAQLEKSRLLSDRFSAERPKGSFSTLEIQRTEQGDSAMYLCASSSPPGVLTYEQYFGPGTRLTVT.

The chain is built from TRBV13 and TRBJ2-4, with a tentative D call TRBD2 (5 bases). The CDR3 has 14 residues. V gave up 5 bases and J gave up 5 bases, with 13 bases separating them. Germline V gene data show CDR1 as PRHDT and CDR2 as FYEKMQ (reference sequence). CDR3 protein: CASSRRLAQNIQYF. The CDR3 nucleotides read TGTGCCAGCAGCCGGAGGTTGGCCCAAAACATTCAGTACTTC.

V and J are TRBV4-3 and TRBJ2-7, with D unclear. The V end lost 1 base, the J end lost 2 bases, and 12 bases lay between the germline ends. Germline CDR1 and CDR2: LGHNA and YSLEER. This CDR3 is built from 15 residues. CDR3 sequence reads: CASSQVWAATYEQYF. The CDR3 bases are TGCGCCAGCAGCCAAGTTTGGGCGGCGACCTACGAGCAGTACTTC.

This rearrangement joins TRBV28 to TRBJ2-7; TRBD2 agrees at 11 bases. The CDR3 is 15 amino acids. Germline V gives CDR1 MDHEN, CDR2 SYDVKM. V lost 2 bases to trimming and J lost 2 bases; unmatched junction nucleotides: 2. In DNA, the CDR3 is TGTGCCAGCAGTTTACGTAGCGGGGGGGCCTACGAGCAGTACTTC. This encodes CASSLRSGGAYEQYF.

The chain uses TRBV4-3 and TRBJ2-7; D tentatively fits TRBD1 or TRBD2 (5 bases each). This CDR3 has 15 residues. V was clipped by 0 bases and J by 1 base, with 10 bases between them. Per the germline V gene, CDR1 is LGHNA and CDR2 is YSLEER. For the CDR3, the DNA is TGCGCCAGCAGCCAAGATCTTGGGGGTTCCTACGAGCAGTACTTC. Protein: CASSQDLGGSYEQYF.

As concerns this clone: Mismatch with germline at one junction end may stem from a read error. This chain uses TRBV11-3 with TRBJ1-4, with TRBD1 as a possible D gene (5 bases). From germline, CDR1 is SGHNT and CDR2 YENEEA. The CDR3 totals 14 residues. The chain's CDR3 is CANSPGQGDEKLFF. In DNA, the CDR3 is TGTGCCAACAGCCCGGGGCAGGGCGACGAAAAACTGTTTTTT.

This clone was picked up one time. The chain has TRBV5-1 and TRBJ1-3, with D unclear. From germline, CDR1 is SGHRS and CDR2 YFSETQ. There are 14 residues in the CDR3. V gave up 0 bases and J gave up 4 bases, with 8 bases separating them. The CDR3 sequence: CASSLGGDGNTIYF. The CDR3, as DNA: TGCGCCAGCAGCTTGGGAGGAGACGGAAACACCATATATTTT.

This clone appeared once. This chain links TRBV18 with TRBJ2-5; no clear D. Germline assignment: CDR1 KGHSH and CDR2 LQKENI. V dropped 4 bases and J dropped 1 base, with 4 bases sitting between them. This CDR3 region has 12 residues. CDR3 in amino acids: CASSQAQETQYF. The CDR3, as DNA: TGTGCCAGCTCACAGGCCCAAGAGACCCAGTACTTC.

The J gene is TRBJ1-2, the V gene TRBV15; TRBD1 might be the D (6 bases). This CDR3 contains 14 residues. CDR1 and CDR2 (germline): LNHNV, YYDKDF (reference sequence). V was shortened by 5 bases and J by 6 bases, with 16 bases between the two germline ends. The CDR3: CATSVGGRLNGYTF. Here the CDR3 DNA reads TGTGCCACCAGCGTCGGGGGCCGACTAAATGGCTACACCTTC. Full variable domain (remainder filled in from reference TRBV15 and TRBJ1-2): DAMVIQNPRYQVTQFGKPVTLSCSQTLNHNVMYWYQQKSSQAPKLLFHYYDKDFNNEADTPDNFQSRRPNTSFCFLDIRSPGLGDTAMYLCATSVGGRLNGYTFGSGTRLTVV.

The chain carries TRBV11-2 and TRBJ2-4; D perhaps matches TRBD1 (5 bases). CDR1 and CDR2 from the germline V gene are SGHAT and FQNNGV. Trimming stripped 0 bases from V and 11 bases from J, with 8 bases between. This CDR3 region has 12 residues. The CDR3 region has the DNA TGTGCCAGCAGCTTAGACAGGGAACTTCAGTACTTC. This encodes CASSLDRELQYF.

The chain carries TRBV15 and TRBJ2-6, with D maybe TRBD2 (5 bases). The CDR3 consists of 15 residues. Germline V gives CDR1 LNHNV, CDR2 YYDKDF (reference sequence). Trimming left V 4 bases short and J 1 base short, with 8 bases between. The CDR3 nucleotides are TGTGCCACCAGCACGAGAGGGTCTGGGGCCAACGTCCTGACTTTC. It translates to CATSTRGSGANVLTF.